The clone carrying this TCR beta chain was recorded a few times. No antigen is known for it. This record belongs to a study of blood T cells in healthy people across ages. A sample-barcoded 5' primer and a J-beta primer mix were used in a second PCR of about 7 to 12 cycles. Via MiXCR, TCRdb re-called the 5' RACE reads, giving one row per CDR3 protein. Of fewer than 800,000 distinct CDR3 sequences detected, around 45% appear once; the ten largest clones hold 30% to 35%. Germline loops: CDR1 MGHRA, CDR2 YSYEKL. The CDR3 is made up of 15 amino acids. Those donating, healthy Caucasian individuals from Russia, were aged 6 to 90. A minimum of 7 million PBMCs was isolated per sample. Study-wide results and caveats: TCR beta diversity per million T cells fell roughly linearly with age. Higher naive T cell percentage went strongly together with higher TCR beta diversity.

This chain joins TRBV4-1 and TRBJ2-7, with 9 bases identical to TRBD2. Judging by the DNA end, TRBJ2-5 fits better; the J call may be wrong. The clonotype comes from a woman aged 55-69 years in good health. The sequencing input was blood. CDR3 bases: TGCGCCAGCAGCCGTAGCGGGAGAGGGGGAGAGACCCAGTACTTC. Translated, it gives CASSRSGRGGETQYF.